The source of this TCR beta chain is a study of cytomegalovirus exposure and HLA in healthy donors. Unmatched junction bases numbered 9, after V lost 6 bases and J lost 6 bases. Looked up from germline, CDR1 is LNHDA and CDR2 is SQIVND (reference sequence). The CDR3 is made up of 15 amino acids. The PCR ran on 60 Vbeta and 13 Jbeta primers. Only in-frame clones appear in the TCRdb table, and some are missing; sequencing was by immunoSEQ multiplex PCR. This sample yields over 120,000 clones, of which about 8.9% are seen a single time; 1.5% to 2% belongs to the top ten. Sequencing was performed on PBMCs. The rearrangement links TRBV19 to TRBJ2-2, with 8 bases that match TRBD1. The clonotype originates from a man aged 45 to 65 in good health and CMV-seronegative. CDR3 in DNA: TGTGCCAGTAGCGTTAGGACAGGGTATCCCGGGGAGCTGTTTTTT. It translates to CASSVRTGYPGELFF.